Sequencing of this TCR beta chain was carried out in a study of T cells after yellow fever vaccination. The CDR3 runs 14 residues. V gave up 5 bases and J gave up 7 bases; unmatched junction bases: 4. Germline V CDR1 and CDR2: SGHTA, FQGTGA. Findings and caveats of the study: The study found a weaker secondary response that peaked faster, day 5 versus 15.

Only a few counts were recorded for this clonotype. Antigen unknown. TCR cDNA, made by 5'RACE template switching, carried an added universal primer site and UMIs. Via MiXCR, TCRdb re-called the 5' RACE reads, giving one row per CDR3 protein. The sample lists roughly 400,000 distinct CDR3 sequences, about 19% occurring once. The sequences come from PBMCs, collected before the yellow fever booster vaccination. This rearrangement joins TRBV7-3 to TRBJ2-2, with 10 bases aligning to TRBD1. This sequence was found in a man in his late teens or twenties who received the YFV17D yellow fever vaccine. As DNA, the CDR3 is TGTGCCAGCAGCAGGACAGGGGGAGGCGGGGAGCTGTTTTTT. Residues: CASSRTGGGGELFF.